The source of this TCR beta chain is a study of T cells in Graves' hyperthyroidism and ophthalmopathy. Study-level information: The blood sample was taken at first diagnosis, before treatment began. Findings and caveats of the study: Model-based prediction identified ophthalmopathy a median 6.5 months prior to its onset.

This clonotype was counted only a few times. No antigen is known for it. V shed 0 bases, J shed 2 bases, and the junction held 5 bases outside the gene matches. This CDR3 is 17 amino acids long. Germline V gene lookup returns CDR1 SGHRS and CDR2 YFSETQ. RNA transcripts yielded amplified TCR beta CDR3 regions. RT-PCR in the first round (using the HTBI primer set) targeted the TCR CDR3. Each CDR3 protein gets one entry after TCRdb re-called the multiplex PCR reads with MiXCR. The data show under 350,000 distinct CDR3 sequences, with 20% to 25% seen just once and 50% held by the top ten. Diagnoses were established using clinical symptoms, serum thyroxine and TRAb, thyroid ultrasound and orbital computed tomography.

This chain links TRBV5-1 with TRBJ2-2; 9 positions agree with TRBD2. The sequence came from a woman in her forties or fifties with Graves' hyperthyroidism. Material: blood. CDR3 protein: CASSLVSGSVNTGELFF. CDR3 DNA sequence: TGCGCCAGCAGCTTGGTTAGCGGGAGCGTTAACACCGGGGAGCTGTTTTTT.